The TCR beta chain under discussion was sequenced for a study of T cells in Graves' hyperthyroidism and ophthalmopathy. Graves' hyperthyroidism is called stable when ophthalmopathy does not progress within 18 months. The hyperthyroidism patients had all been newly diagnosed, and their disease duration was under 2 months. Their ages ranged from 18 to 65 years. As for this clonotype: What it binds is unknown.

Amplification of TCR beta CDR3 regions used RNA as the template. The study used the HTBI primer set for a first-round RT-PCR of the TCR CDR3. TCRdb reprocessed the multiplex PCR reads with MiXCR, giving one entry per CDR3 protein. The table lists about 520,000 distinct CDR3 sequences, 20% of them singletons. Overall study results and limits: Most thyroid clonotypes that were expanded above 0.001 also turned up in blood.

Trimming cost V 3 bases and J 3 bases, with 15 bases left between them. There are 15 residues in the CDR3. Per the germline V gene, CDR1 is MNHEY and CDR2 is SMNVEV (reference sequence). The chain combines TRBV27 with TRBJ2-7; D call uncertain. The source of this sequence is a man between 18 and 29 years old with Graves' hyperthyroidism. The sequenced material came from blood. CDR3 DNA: TGTGCCAGCAGTTTGGAAGGTTCCCTCCTCTACGAGCAGTACTTC. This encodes CASSLEGSLLYEQYF.